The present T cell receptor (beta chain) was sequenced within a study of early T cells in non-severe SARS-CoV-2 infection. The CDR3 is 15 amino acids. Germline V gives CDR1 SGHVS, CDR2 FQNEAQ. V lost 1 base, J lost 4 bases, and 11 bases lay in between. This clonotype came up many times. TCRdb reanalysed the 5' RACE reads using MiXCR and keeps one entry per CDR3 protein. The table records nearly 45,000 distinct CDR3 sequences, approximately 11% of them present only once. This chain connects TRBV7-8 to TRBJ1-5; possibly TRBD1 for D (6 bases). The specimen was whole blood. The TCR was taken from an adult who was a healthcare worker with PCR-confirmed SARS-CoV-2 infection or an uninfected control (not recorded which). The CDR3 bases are TGTGCCAGCAGCTTAGATGGGACACAAAATCAGCCCCAGCATTTT. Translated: CASSLDGTQNQPQHF.